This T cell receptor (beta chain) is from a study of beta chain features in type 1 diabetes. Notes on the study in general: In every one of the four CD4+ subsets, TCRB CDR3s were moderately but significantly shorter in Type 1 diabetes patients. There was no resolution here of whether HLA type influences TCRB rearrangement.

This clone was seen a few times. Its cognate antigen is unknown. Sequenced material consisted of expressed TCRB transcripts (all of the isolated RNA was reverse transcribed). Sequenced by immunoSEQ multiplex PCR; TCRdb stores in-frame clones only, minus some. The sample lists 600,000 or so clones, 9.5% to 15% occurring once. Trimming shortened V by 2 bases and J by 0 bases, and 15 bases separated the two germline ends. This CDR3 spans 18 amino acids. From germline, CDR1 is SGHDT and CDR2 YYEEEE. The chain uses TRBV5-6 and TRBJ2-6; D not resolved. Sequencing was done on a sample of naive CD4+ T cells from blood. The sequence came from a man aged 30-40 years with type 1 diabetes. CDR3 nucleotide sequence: TGTGCCAGCAGCTTAGCAGGACGGGTACCCTCTGGGGCCAACGTCCTGACTTTC. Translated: CASSLAGRVPSGANVLTF.